This T cell receptor beta chain was identified during a study of T cells after yellow fever vaccination. By 5'RACE template switching, TCR cDNA was produced, with a universal primer site and UMIs added in the process. TCRdb reprocessed the 5' RACE reads with MiXCR, giving one entry per CDR3 protein. This sample yields 250,000 to 400,000 distinct CDR3 sequences, of which over 4% are seen a single time; around 23% belongs to the top ten. Findings of the study overall: There was a possibility that FACS-sorted repertoires contained abundant clonotypes contaminating from the bulk population. Post-booster samples contained most primary-vaccination clones (about 95% CD4, around 90% CD8).

Germline V CDR1 and CDR2: LGHNA, YSLEER. V was cut by 1 base and J by 7 bases, with 14 bases left in between. CDR3 length: 15 residues. As to this clonotype: Its target is not known.

The rearrangement links TRBV4-3 to TRBJ2-1; D is perhaps TRBD2 (5 bases). The sample consisted of PBMCs, taken 5 days after the yellow fever booster vaccination. The origin of this receptor is a man between 18 and 29 years old who received the YFV17D yellow fever vaccine. In DNA, the CDR3 is TGCGCCAGCAGCCAAGGTTTAGCGTACCAGAATGAGCAGTTCTTC. Translation: CASSQGLAYQNEQFF.